The source of this TCR beta chain is a study of regulatory T cells in long-lasting Graves disease. The time point here: persistent/refractory GD, antithyroid drugs over 5 years with positive TRAb. PBMCs provided the RNA from which the TCR library was made. Patients hailed from an endocrinology department in Xi'an, China. TCR beta libraries were built with iRepertoire HTBI primers and Arm-PCR of CDR3 regions. TCRdb processed the multiplex PCR reads anew with MiXCR; each CDR3 protein has one entry. This sample carries roughly 430,000 distinct CDR3 sequences, 21% of them seen once, and the ten largest clones take 13% to 15%. This CDR3 region has 18 residues. Germline V gene lookup returns CDR1 DFQATT and CDR2 SNEGSKA (reference sequence). Trimming cost V 1 base and J 5 bases, with 27 bases left between them. Remarks on this clonotype: Its antigen remains unknown.

Study-wide points: Accuracy may have suffered from the small sample size.

This TCR derives from a female donor with Graves disease. The input for sequencing was peripheral blood mononuclear cells (PBMCs), taken when the disease was refractory, from a patient treated with antithyroid drugs. V gene TRBV20-1 combines with J gene TRBJ2-7; D is ambiguous. CDR3 protein: CSARVPGGGRPYQDEQYF. The CDR3 DNA reads TGCAGTGCTAGAGTCCCAGGTGGCGGCCGTCCCTATCAGGACGAGCAGTACTTC.